A selection of T cell receptor beta chains follows, all from one sample in a study of Graves' ophthalmopathy and Graves' hyperthyroidism. TCRdb processed the multiplex PCR reads anew with MiXCR; each CDR3 protein has one entry. The sample yields over a million distinct CDR3 sequences, about 38% seen once. The source material was peripheral blood or thyroid tissue (not recorded which). All receptors come from an adult man with Graves' hyperthyroidism. CDR3s include the opening cysteine and the closing phenylalanine or tryptophan. The D gene is left open where the match is weak. Size values are once, few and many counts, or a class for expanded clones, and some rows have none.

V gene	D gene	J gene	clone size	CDR3 DNA	CDR3 protein
TRBV10-3	.	TRBJ1-2	many	TGTGCCATCAGTGAGTCGAGGACAGAGGGGGGCTACACCTTC	CAISESRTEGGYTF
TRBV24-1	.	TRBJ1-1	many	TGTGCCACCAGTGATACGACTATGAAAGCTTTCTTT	CATSDTTMKAFF
TRBV7-9	.	TRBJ1-6	.	TGCGCCAGCAGCGACCGCGGGGAAAATTCACCCCTCCACTTT	CASSDRGENSPLHF
TRBV15	.	TRBJ2-7	.	TGTGCCACCAGCAGAGATGGGAGGAGCGCGCAGTACTTC	CATSRDGRSAQYF
TRBV12-3/TRBV12-4	.	TRBJ1-1	few	TGTGCCAGCAGGCTACGGAGGGGGAACACTGAAGCTTTCTTT	CASRLRRGNTEAFF
TRBV10-3	TRBD2	TRBJ2-5	.	TGTGCCATCAGTGACGCGGGGGGGCCTTTCTCGGAGACCCAGTACTTC	CAISDAGGPFSETQYF
TRBV25-1	TRBD1	TRBJ1-2	.	TGTGCCAGCAGTGAACGCAGCCGGGACAGCTACTCCTTC	CASSERSRDSYSF
TRBV7-9	.	TRBJ2-2	few	TGTGCCAGCAGCCCCGCTGGGTACACCGGGGAGCTGTTTTTT	CASSPAGYTGELFF
TRBV6-1	.	TRBJ2-2	.	TGTGCCAGCAGTGAAGAAGATCGGAGGTTGGCCGGGGAGCTGTTTTTT	CASSEEDRRLAGELFF
TRBV29-1	.	TRBJ2-2	many	TGCAGCGTAGTAGCGGAGACGAACACCGGGGAGCTGTTTTTT	CSVVAETNTGELFF
TRBV5-8	.	TRBJ1-1	many	TGTGCCAGCCTGTCACAGAACACTGAAGCTTTCTTT	CASLSQNTEAFF
TRBV2	.	TRBJ2-2	.	TGTGCCAGCAGTTTACGGTCGGGCCCCGGGGAGCTGTTTTTT	CASSLRSGPGELFF
TRBV5-1	TRBD1	TRBJ2-5	many	TGCGCCAGCAGCTTCGGGACAGCCGAAGAGACCCAGTACTTC	CASSFGTAEETQYF
TRBV12-3/TRBV12-4	.	TRBJ2-7	.	TGTGCCAGCAGTCTATCGGACAGTTCCTACGAGCAGTACTTC	CASSLSDSSYEQYF
TRBV11-2	TRBD1	TRBJ1-2	many	TGTGCCAGCAGCTCACGCCCGGACAGGGACTTACGTGGCTACACCTTC	CASSSRPDRDLRGYTF
TRBV5-1	.	TRBJ2-7	few	TGCGCCAGCAGCCCCGTACAGGGGAGGAACGAGCAGTACTTC	CASSPVQGRNEQYF
TRBV6-5	.	TRBJ1-5	many	TGTGCCAGCAGTTACTATGGCAATCAGCCCCAGCATTTT	CASSYYGNQPQHF
TRBV6-5	TRBD1	TRBJ1-5	many	TGTGCCAGCAGTTACTCCCAACAGGGGAATCAGCCCCAGCATTTT	CASSYSQQGNQPQHF
TRBV7-2	TRBD1	TRBJ1-5	many	TGTGCCAGCAGCCCCGTCGGACAGGGCCATCAGCCCCAGCATTTT	CASSPVGQGHQPQHF
TRBV6-1	.	TRBJ1-2	.	TGTGCCAGCAGGTGGAGGGATGGCTACACCTTC	CASRWRDGYTF
TRBV15	.	TRBJ1-5	.	TGTGCCACCAGCAGATCATTCCGGAGGGGGAGCAATCAGCCCCAGCATTTT	CATSRSFRRGSNQPQHF
TRBV12-3/TRBV12-4	TRBD1	TRBJ2-7	many	TGTGCCAGCAGCCCCAGGACAGGTAACTCCTACGAGCAGTACTTC	CASSPRTGNSYEQYF
TRBV2	TRBD2	TRBJ2-3	.	TGTGCCAGCGGACTAGAGGGCACAGATACGCAGTATTTT	CASGLEGTDTQYF
TRBV10-2	.	TRBJ1-2	.	TGCGCCAGCAGTGAGTCGGGAAAGGACCAGAAATACTATGGCTACACCTTC	CASSESGKDQKYYGYTF
TRBV12-3/TRBV12-4	.	TRBJ2-5	.	TGTGCCAGCAGTCTCACTCCGGGACAAATACAAGAGACCCAGTACTTC	CASSLTPGQIQETQYF
TRBV7-8	TRBD1	TRBJ2-5	many	TGTGCCAGCAGCCTCCGGGACAGGCAAGAGACCCAGTACTTC	CASSLRDRQETQYF
TRBV5-5	.	TRBJ2-2	.	TGTGCCAGCAGCTTGAAAGTATCTGGCGGCAGGACCGGGGAGCTGTTTTTT	CASSLKVSGGRTGELFF
TRBV7-8	.	TRBJ2-2	many	TGTGCCAGCAGCTTAGAATGGGCGGGATCCACCGGGGAGCTGTTTTTT	CASSLEWAGSTGELFF
TRBV29-1	.	TRBJ2-5	many	TGCAGCGTTGAACTACAGCTCGAGACCCAGTACTTC	CSVELQLETQYF
TRBV7-8	TRBD1	TRBJ2-2	few	TGTGCCAGCAGCCGAAGCCGGGACAGGGTAACCGGGGAGCTGTTTTTT	CASSRSRDRVTGELFF
TRBV14	.	TRBJ2-7	many	TGTGCCAGCAGCCAAGCATCAGGAGCCTACGAGCAGTACTTC	CASSQASGAYEQYF
TRBV4-3	TRBD1	TRBJ2-7	.	TGCGCCGGCAGCCAAGAAGCCGGGACAGGGTACCACGAGCAGTACTTC	CAGSQEAGTGYHEQYF
TRBV6-1	.	TRBJ2-7	.	TGTGCCAGCAGTGAAGCTTCGTTCGAGGAGCAGTACTTC	CASSEASFEEQYF
TRBV2	.	TRBJ2-2	many	TGTGCCAGCAGGATAGGTACCGGGGAGCTGTTTTTT	CASRIGTGELFF
TRBV7-2	.	TRBJ2-7	.	TGTGCCAGCAGGACTCGCACTAGCAGATCCTACGAGCAGTACTTC	CASRTRTSRSYEQYF